These 24 T cell receptor beta chains came from one sample sequenced in a study of CD4 T cells in relation to SARS-CoV-2 and coronaviruses. The unexposed donors gave CD4+ T cells in about 2011-2019, prior to COVID-19. Isolation of CD4+ T cells took place after approximately 10 days in culture. The antigens these receptors bind are not known. Using immunoSEQ multiplex PCR, the repertoire was profiled, and TCRdb retains in-frame clones only, with some absent. The sample carries tens of thousands of clones, about 70% recorded once. Specimen: CD4+ T cells from PBMCs, cultured in vitro. The receptors come from a human donor in good health.

This clone was observed once. The CDR3 is CASSPYQLGQETQYF. The CDR3, as DNA: TGTGCCAGCAGTCCGTACCAACTAGGCCAAGAGACCCAGTACTTC. The chain uses TRBV27 and TRBJ2-5, with a tentative D call TRBD2 (5 bases). The CDR3 length is 15 residues. Germline CDR1 is MNHEY and CDR2 is SMNVEV (reference sequence). Between the trimmed V and J ends, which lost 5 bases and 1 base, there was a span of 14 bases.

This clone was picked up one time. The chain has TRBV10-3 and TRBJ2-7; the match to TRBD1 covers 10 bases. The CDR3 contains 14 residues. Germline CDR1 ENHRY, CDR2 SYGVKD. V was clipped by 5 bases and J by 3 bases; unmatched bases: 4. CDR3 region: CAISFRDRGYEQYF. The DNA of the CDR3 is TGTGCCATCAGTTTCCGGGACAGGGGCTACGAGCAGTACTTC.

V gene TRBV6-5 combines with J gene TRBJ1-5; 7 positions agree with TRBD1. V lost 6 bases to trimming and J lost 2 bases; unmatched junction nucleotides: 4. Germline CDR1 and CDR2: MNHEY and SVGAGI. The CDR3 runs 14 residues. The CDR3 loop reads CASSITGGNQPQHF. The DNA of the CDR3 is TGTGCCAGCAGCATAACAGGGGGCAATCAGCCCCAGCATTTT.

This clone was seen a single time. J is TRBJ1-5 and V is TRBV18; TRBD1 matches 7 bases. The ends lost 6 bases at V and 2 bases at J; junction bases unmatched: 7. Germline V CDR1 and CDR2: KGHSH, LQKENI. CDR3 length: 15 amino acids. The CDR3 sequence: CASSRQGGGNQPQHF. The CDR3 DNA is TGTGCCAGCTCCCGACAGGGCGGCGGCAATCAGCCCCAGCATTTT.

The chain couples TRBV11-3 to TRBJ2-1, with TRBD2 identical over 11 bases. Germline values: CDR1 SGHNT, CDR2 YENEEA. The CDR3 covers 17 residues. After removal of 3 bases from V and 8 bases from J, the junction contained 12 bases not matched to a gene. The CDR3 DNA sequence: TGTGCCAGCAGCTTGACGATAGCGGGAGGGCCGGCCCATGAGCAGTTCTTC. This encodes CASSLTIAGGPAHEQFF.

This chain uses TRBV27 with TRBJ2-7; D perhaps matches TRBD1 (6 bases). In germline, CDR1 is MNHEY, CDR2 SMNVEV (reference sequence). V was shortened by 4 bases and J by 4 bases, with 11 bases between the two germline ends. The CDR3 has 13 residues. This chain's CDR3 is CASSSYREYEQYF. Here the CDR3 DNA reads TGTGCCAGCAGTTCCTACAGGGAGTACGAGCAGTACTTC.

This clone has only a few counts. The V gene is TRBV6-2 or TRBV6-3, the J gene TRBJ2-7; maybe TRBD1 (6 bases). The CDR3 covers 12 residues. CDR1 and CDR2 from the germline V gene are MNHEY and SVGEGT. Trimming removed 6 bases from V and 3 bases from J, with 9 bases in between. The DNA for the CDR3 is TGTGCCAGCAGCCTAGGGGGCTACGAGCAGTACTTC. Residues: CASSLGGYEQYF.

The V and J genes are TRBV19 and TRBJ1-6; TRBD1 matches at 9 bases. The J segment lost 10 bases and the V segment lost 3 bases, leaving 7 bases of the junction unmatched. Germline V gene data show CDR1 as LNHDA and CDR2 as SQIVND (reference sequence). CDR3 length: 15 residues. CDR3 region: CASSITGTGLSPLHF. In DNA form, the CDR3 reads TGTGCCAGTAGTATCACCGGGACAGGGCTCTCACCCCTCCACTTT.

The DNA of the CDR3 is TGTGCCAGCTCACAACCGGGCGGCAGCTCTGGGGCCAACGTCCTGACTTTC. It translates to CASSQPGGSSGANVLTF. The chain joins TRBV18 to TRBJ2-6; D remains ambiguous. This CDR3 has 17 amino acids. Trimming cost V 4 bases and J 0 bases, with 13 bases left between them. Germline loops: CDR1 KGHSH, CDR2 LQKENI. Based on the CDR3 plus reference TRBV18 and TRBJ2-6, the full variable domain is NAGVMQNPRHLVRRRGQEARLRCSPMKGHSHVYWYRQLPEEGLKFMVYLQKENIIDESGMPKERFSAEFPKEGPSILRIQQVVRGDSAAYFCASSQPGGSSGANVLTFGAGSRLTVL.

This clone occurred a few times. V is TRBV6-5 and J is TRBJ1-2; 7 bases line up with TRBD1. After removal of 6 bases from V and 7 bases from J, the junction contained 8 bases not matched to a gene. In germline, CDR1 is MNHEY, CDR2 SVGAGI. This CDR3 is built from 13 residues. CDR3 sequence: CASRSTGSGGYTF. In DNA, the CDR3 is TGTGCCAGCAGATCGACAGGGTCGGGTGGCTACACCTTC.

The V call is TRBV6-5, the J call TRBJ2-5; D possibly corresponds to TRBD2 (6 bases). The CDR3 extends over 13 amino acids. The V gene lost 6 bases and the J gene lost 1 base, with 9 bases spanning the gap. Germline V CDR1 and CDR2: MNHEY, SVGAGI. The CDR3 spells CASSTGGQETQYF. The CDR3 coding sequence is TGTGCCAGCAGCACCGGGGGCCAAGAGACCCAGTACTTC.

The sample holds a few counts of this clone. The V call is TRBV10-3, the J call TRBJ2-3; D call uncertain. Trimming removed 4 bases at V and 3 bases at J, with 5 bases between. The CDR3 is 12 residues long. The germline V gene encodes CDR1 ENHRY and CDR2 SYGVKD. The CDR3 reads CAISGPTDTQYF. CDR3 bases: TGTGCCATCAGTGGCCCGACAGATACGCAGTATTTT.

Here the CDR3 DNA reads TGTGCCAGCAGTGAACAACAGGGGGGTCAGCCCCAGCATTTT. The encoded protein is CASSEQQGGQPQHF. The chain uses TRBV2 and TRBJ1-5, with TRBD1 matching over 8 bases. V lost 2 bases, J lost 6 bases, and 3 bases stayed unmatched. The germline V gene has CDR1 SNHLY and CDR2 FYNNEI. The CDR3 extends over 14 amino acids.

The chain links TRBV10-3 to TRBJ2-2, with a tentative D call TRBD1 (7 bases). This CDR3 contains 14 residues. CDR1 and CDR2 from the germline V gene are ENHRY and SYGVKD. Trimming pared 6 bases from V and 6 bases from J, leaving 14 bases between. CDR3 coding DNA: TGTGCCATCAGCCAAGACAGGGAGGCCGGGGAGCTGTTTTTT. Protein: CAISQDREAGELFF.

This chain connects TRBV12-3 or TRBV12-4 to TRBJ1-1; D may be TRBD1 (5 bases). The CDR3 has 13 residues. Trimming took off 4 bases at V and 1 base at J, with 7 bases between the two ends. The CDR3 region is CASSYRSNTEAFF. In DNA, the CDR3 is TGTGCCAGCAGTTACAGGTCGAACACTGAAGCTTTCTTT.

This clone was picked up one time. The chain is built from TRBV10-3 and TRBJ2-7; 9 bases agree with TRBD2. Germline lookup yields CDR1 ENHRY and CDR2 SYGVKD. V lost 0 bases to trimming and J lost 0 bases; unmatched junction nucleotides: 3. CDR3 length: 16 amino acids. The CDR3 region has the DNA TGTGCCATCAGTGAGTCTAGGACTAGCGACTCCTACGAGCAGTACTTC. Residues: CAISESRTSDSYEQYF.

The rearrangement links TRBV16 to TRBJ1-2, with 7 bases aligning to TRBD1. Looked up from germline, CDR1 is KGHSY and CDR2 is FQNENV. V lost 1 base to trimming and J lost 5 bases; unmatched junction nucleotides: 4. The CDR3 runs to 14 residues. CDR3 region: CASSQLDREYGYTF. CDR3 coding DNA: TGTGCCAGCAGCCAATTAGACAGGGAGTATGGCTACACCTTC.

V usage is TRBV6-4 and J usage is TRBJ2-5, with D unclear. The germline V and J ends were trimmed by 10 bases and 2 bases, with 14 bases remaining between them. Germline V gene data show CDR1 as MRHNA and CDR2 as SNTAGT. The CDR3 extends over 13 amino acids. The CDR3 nucleotides read TGTGCCATTCCGAGGTCACCTCAAGAGACCCAGTACTTC. This sequence encodes CAIPRSPQETQYF.

The CDR3: CASSLAAVLAGGQETQYF. CDR3 DNA sequence: TGTGCCAGCAGCTTAGCGGCGGTGCTAGCGGGGGGGCAAGAGACCCAGTACTTC. The V and J genes are TRBV7-2 and TRBJ2-5; 12 positions match TRBD2. Germline V gives CDR1 SGHTA, CDR2 FQGNSA. V was pared by 0 bases and J by 2 bases, with 7 bases of the junction left unmatched. The CDR3 covers 18 residues.

The sample holds a few counts of this clone. The J gene is TRBJ2-2, the V gene TRBV10-3, with TRBD1 matching over 8 bases. V trimming: 11 bases; J trimming: 0 bases; junction bases outside the gene matches: 8. The CDR3 has 15 amino acids. The germline V gene has CDR1 ENHRY and CDR2 SYGVKD. The DNA for the CDR3 is TGTGCCGCGCGCGCAGGGGGCTCGAACACCGGGGAGCTGTTTTTT. Amino acid sequence: CAARAGGSNTGELFF.

This chain links TRBV27 with TRBJ1-2; D remains unclear. The CDR3 totals 16 residues. Germline values: CDR1 MNHEY, CDR2 SMNVEV (reference sequence). Between the trimmed V and J ends, which lost 2 bases and 7 bases, there was a span of 20 bases. For the CDR3, the DNA is TGTGCCAGCAGTTTACGTGCTGGCCCCCTACAAGGTGGCTACACCTTC. It specifies CASSLRAGPLQGGYTF.

This clone appeared a few times. The gene calls are TRBV6-6 and TRBJ2-2; TRBD1 agrees at 7 bases. This CDR3 is 15 amino acids long. Germline V gives CDR1 MNHNY, CDR2 SVGAGI (reference sequence). Germline trimming cut 6 bases from V and 7 bases from J; bases unmatched to any gene: 11. CDR3 nucleotide sequence: TGTGCCAGCAGCCCCCCGACAGGGTGGGTCGGGGAGCTGTTTTTT. As protein: CASSPPTGWVGELFF.

The genes are TRBV7-6 and TRBJ1-5, with D possibly matching TRBD1 (6 bases). The CDR3 is made up of 13 amino acids. Trimming left V 4 bases short and J 6 bases short, with 10 bases between. In germline, CDR1 is SGHVS, CDR2 FNYEAQ. The CDR3 loop is CASSYRVGQPQHF. In nucleotides, the CDR3 is TGTGCCAGCAGCTACAGGGTGGGTCAGCCCCAGCATTTT.

The rearrangement uses TRBV5-8 and TRBJ2-3, with 7 bases matching TRBD1. CDR3 length equals 13 residues. With V trimmed by 9 bases and J by 1 base, 5 bases remained unmatched. Germline CDR1 and CDR2: SGHTS and YDEGEE. DNA for the CDR3: TGTGCCACCACACAGGGGCGCACAGATACGCAGTATTTT. Translated: CATTQGRTDTQYF.